This section outlines one T cell receptor beta chain sequence together with its context. No cognate antigen has been identified for it. The input lacks base qualities; no much larger clone sits a single base away. A FACSAria II was used to sort memory CD4+ T cells, defined as single viable CD3+CD4+CD8-CD45RO+ cells. CMV serostatus was determined with a Roche Elecsys assay detecting serum IgG against CMV pp150, pp28, p38 and p52. Once the samples were thawed, total CD4+ T cells were enriched through positive selection using CD4 magnetic microbeads. The samples came from a different study that was designed specifically to examine the CD4+ T cell memory repertoire. Peripheral blood mononuclear cells were isolated and cryopreserved according to standard operating procedures, and serum was stored at -80 degrees C. The staining relied on CD3-PerCP (BW264/56), CD4-APC (RPA-T4), CD45RO-PE (UCHT1) and CD8-Pacific Orange (3B5) antibodies, and Sytox blue was used to exclude non-viable cells.

This sample is drawn from a study of memory CD4+ T cells and cytomegalovirus serostatus (dated by TCRdb to the late 2010s). For the wider study: The roughly 35 healthy Belgian adults in the cohort included 9 who were CMV seropositive and around 25 who were CMV seronegative. CD4+ memory TCRbeta repertoires of a Belgian cohort with known cytomegalovirus serostatus were sequenced in order to replicate a published TCR-based CMV serostatus classifier. Beyond this particular receptor, the publication reports: Of about 180 previously reported CMV-associated TCRbeta sequences, 55 to 75 appeared in the CD4+ memory repertoires, each in one to five individuals. Only CD4+CD45RO+ memory cells were sequenced, in contrast to the original study, which included naive and memory CD4+ and CD8+ populations. On the Belgian cohort, the classifier built on the original framework reached a median bootstrapped AUC of approximately 0.94, with a 95% CI of 0.76-1.00. The results were read as suggesting that the CMV-associated TCR signature is, for the most part, present in the CD4+ memory repertoire. For predicting CMV serostatus, the median bootstrapped AUC was 0.95 using the original framework and about 0.9 using a US-trained random forest.

V loses 0 bases, J loses 1 base, and the germline ends lie 12 bases apart. The germline V gene (reference sequence) specifies LNHDA as CDR1 and SQIVND as CDR2. There are 17 amino acids in the CDR3, from cysteine to phenylalanine inclusive. The read is trimmed to its CDR3 DNA, 51 bases read in frame from base 1. Genomic DNA was extracted from sorted cells with the Quick-DNA Microprep Kit. Amplification of TCRbeta DNA was done with the immunoSEQ hsTCRbeta kit, following the protocol from the manufacturer. An Illumina MiSeq instrument was used to sequence the TCRbeta libraries. The paper's data handling went like this. Following removal of out-of-frame sequences, 2.4 million or so distinct TCRbeta sequences were retained, with an average of about 63,000 per individual. Each individual was scored using the number of 150 to 200 previously reported CMV-associated TCRbeta sequences that the individual carried and the total number of productive distinct TCRbeta sequences. A beta-binomial model was reimplemented in Python, and random forests from scikit-learn, run with default parameters, were trained on data from the US cohort. Classifier performance on the Belgian cohort was reported as the median AUC with percentile confidence intervals calculated over 10,000 bootstrap iterations. TCRdb holds this immuneACCESS table with in-frame rearrangements only. Some clones are missing; in checked studies, unresolved V genes explain under half, and the rest has no known cause. V and J calls and clone size follow that table, whereas D and trimming were derived from the DNA. This sample is represented by 55,000 or so clones; 60% to 85% of them were singletons. Clones ranked in the top ten supply about 1.4% of the sample.

The sequencing sample was made of memory CD4+ T cells from blood. This receptor chain uses TRBV19 and TRBJ2-2; TRBD2 is possibly the D segment (5 matching bases). This TCR was sampled from an adult in good health and CMV-seropositive. In nucleotide form, the sequence is TGTGCCAGTAGTATAGATCCGCGAGGGCGGAACACCGGGGAGCTGTTTTTT. Its amino acids are CASSIDPRGRNTGELFF.